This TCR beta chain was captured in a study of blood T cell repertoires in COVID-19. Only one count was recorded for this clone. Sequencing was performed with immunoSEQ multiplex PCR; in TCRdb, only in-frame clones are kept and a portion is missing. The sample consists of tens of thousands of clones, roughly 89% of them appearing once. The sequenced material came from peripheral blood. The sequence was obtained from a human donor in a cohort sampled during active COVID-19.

The CDR3: CASSLVTGAWGANVLTF. CDR3 nucleotides: TGTGCCAGCAGCTTAGTGACAGGGGCGTGGGGGGCCAACGTCCTGACTTTC. The chain carries TRBV7-9 and TRBJ2-6; TRBD1 matches 8 bases. CDR3 size: 17 residues. The V and J ends lost 1 base and 4 bases, in that order; junction bases with no gene match: 6. Germline lookup yields CDR1 SEHNR and CDR2 FQNEAQ (reference sequence).